This T cell receptor beta chain is drawn from a study of blood T cells in healthy people across ages. The CDR3 contains 16 residues. V lost 1 base, J lost 1 base, and 4 bases stayed unmatched. Germline lookup yields CDR1 MNHNS and CDR2 SASEGT. Through a sample-barcoded 5' primer and a J-beta primer mix, a second PCR was run for roughly 6 to 12 cycles. TCRdb reprocessed the 5' RACE reads via MiXCR and lists one record per CDR3 protein. This sample has 1.5 million to 2 million distinct CDR3 sequences, with about 39% found just once. This clonotype was detected a few times. J is TRBJ1-2 and V is TRBV6-1, with 9 bases fitting TRBD1. The sample taken for sequencing was blood. This sequence originates from a human donor in good health. CDR3 in DNA: TGTGCCAGCAGTGAAGTGGGGACAGGGAATAACTATGGCTACACCTTC. It specifies CASSEVGTGNNYGYTF.